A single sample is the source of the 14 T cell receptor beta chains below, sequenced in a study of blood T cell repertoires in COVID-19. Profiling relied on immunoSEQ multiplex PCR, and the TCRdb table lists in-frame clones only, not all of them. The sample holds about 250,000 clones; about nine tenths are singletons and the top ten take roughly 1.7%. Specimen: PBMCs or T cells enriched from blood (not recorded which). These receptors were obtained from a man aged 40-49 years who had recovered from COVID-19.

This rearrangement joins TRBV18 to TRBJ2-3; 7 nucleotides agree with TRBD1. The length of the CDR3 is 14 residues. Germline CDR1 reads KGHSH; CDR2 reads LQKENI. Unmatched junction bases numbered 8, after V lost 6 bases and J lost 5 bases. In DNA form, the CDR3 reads TGTGCCAGCTCCCCGCAGGGGGTTCAAGATACGCAGTATTTT. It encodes CASSPQGVQDTQYF.

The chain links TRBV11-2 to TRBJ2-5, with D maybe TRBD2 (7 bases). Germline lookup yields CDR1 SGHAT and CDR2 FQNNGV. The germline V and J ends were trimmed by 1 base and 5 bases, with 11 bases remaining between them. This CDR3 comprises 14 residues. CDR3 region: CASSLAGGGETQYF. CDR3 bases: TGTGCCAGCAGCTTAGCGGGGGGCGGGGAGACCCAGTACTTC.

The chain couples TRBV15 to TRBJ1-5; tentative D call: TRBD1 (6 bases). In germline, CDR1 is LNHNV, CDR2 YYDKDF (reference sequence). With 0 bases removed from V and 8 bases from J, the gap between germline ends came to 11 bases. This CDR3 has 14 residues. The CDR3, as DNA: TGTGCCACCAGCAGAGATCGGGGGGCTGAGCCCCAGCATTTT. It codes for CATSRDRGAEPQHF.

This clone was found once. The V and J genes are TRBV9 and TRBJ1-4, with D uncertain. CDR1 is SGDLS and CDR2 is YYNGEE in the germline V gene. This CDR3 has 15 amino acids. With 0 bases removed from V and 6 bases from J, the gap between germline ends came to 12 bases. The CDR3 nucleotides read TGTGCCAGCAGCGTAGAAGAACAGAGCCATGAAAAACTGTTTTTT. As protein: CASSVEEQSHEKLFF.

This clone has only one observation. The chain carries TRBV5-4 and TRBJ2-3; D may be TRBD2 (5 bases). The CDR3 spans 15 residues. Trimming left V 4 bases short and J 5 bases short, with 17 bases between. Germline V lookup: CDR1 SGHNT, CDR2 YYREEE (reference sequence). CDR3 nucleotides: TGTGCCAGCAGCCTGGAGGTACTAGTTAAAGATACGCAGTATTTT. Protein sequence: CASSLEVLVKDTQYF.

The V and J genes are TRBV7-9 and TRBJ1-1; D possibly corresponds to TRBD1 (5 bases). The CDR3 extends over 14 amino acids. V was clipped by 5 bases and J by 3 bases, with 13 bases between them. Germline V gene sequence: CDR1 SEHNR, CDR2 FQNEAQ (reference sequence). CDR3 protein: CASSLRTGDTEAFF. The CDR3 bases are TGTGCCAGCAGCCTTCGGACGGGGGACACTGAAGCTTTCTTT.

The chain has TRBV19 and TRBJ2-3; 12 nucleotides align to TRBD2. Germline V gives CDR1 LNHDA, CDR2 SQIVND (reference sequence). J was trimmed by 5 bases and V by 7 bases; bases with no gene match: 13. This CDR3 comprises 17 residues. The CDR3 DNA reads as TGTGCCAGTACTCCGCCCGAGCTAGCGGGAGGGGGAGATACGCAGTATTTT. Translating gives CASTPPELAGGGDTQYF.

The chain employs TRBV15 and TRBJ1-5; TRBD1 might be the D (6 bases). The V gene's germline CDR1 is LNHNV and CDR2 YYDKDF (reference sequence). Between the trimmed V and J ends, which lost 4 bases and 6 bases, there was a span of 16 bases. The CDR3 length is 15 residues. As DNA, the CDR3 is TGTGCCACCAGCAAAGATCCGGGGGGCACTCAGCCCCAGCATTTT. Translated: CATSKDPGGTQPQHF.

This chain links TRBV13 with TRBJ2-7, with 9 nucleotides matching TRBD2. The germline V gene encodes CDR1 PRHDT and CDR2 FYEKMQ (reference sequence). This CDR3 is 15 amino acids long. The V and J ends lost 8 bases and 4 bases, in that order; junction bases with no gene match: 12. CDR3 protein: CASSGRASGIYEQYF. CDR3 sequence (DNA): TGTGCCAGCTCCGGGCGGGCTAGCGGGATATACGAGCAGTACTTC.

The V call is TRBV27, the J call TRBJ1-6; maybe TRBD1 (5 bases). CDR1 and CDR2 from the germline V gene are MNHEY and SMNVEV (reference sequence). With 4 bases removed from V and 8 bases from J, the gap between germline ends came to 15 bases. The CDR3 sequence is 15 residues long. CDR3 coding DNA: TGTGCCAGCAGTTATTACCAGGGATTTGATTCACCCCTCCACTTT. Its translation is CASSYYQGFDSPLHF.

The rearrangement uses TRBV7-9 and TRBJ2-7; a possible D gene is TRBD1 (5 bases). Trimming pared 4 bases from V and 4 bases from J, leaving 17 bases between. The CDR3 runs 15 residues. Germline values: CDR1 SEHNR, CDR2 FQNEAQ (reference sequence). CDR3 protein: CASSSRANSGYEQYF. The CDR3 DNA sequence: TGTGCCAGCAGCTCCAGGGCTAATTCTGGGTACGAGCAGTACTTC. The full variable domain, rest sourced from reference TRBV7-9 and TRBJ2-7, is DTGVSQNPRHKITKRGQNVTFRCDPISEHNRLYWYRQTLGQGPEFLTYFQNEAQLEKSRLLSDRFSAERPKGSFSTLEIQRTEQGDSAMYLCASSSRANSGYEQYFGPGTRLTVT.

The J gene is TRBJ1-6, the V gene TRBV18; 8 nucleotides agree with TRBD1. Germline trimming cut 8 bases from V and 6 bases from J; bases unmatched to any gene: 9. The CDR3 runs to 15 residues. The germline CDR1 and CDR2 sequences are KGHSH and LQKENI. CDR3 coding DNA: TGTGCCAGCGCGACGACAGGGGCCTTTAATTCACCCCTCCACTTT. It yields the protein CASATTGAFNSPLHF. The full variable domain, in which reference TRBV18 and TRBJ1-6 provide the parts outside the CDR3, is NAGVMQNPRHLVRRRGQEARLRCSPMKGHSHVYWYRQLPEEGLKFMVYLQKENIIDESGMPKERFSAEFPKEGPSILRIQQVVRGDSAAYFCASATTGAFNSPLHFGNGTRLTVT.

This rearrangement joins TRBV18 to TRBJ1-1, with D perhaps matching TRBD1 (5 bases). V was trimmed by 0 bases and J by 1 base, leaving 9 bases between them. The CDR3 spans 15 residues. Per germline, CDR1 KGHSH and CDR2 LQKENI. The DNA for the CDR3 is TGTGCCAGCTCACCACCCGGACACTCGAACACTGAAGCTTTCTTT. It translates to CASSPPGHSNTEAFF.

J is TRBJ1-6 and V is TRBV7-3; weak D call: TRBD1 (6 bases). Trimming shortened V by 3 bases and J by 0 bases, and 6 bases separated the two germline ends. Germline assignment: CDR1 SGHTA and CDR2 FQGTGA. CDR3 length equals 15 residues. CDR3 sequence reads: CASSLDSSYNSPLHF. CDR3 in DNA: TGTGCCAGCAGCTTGGACAGCTCCTATAATTCACCCCTCCACTTT. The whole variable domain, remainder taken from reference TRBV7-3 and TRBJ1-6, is GAGVSQTPSNKVTEKGKYVELRCDPISGHTALYWYRQSLGQGPEFLIYFQGTGAADDSGLPNDRFFAVRPEGSVSTLKIQRTERGDSAVYLCASSLDSSYNSPLHFGNGTRLTVT.